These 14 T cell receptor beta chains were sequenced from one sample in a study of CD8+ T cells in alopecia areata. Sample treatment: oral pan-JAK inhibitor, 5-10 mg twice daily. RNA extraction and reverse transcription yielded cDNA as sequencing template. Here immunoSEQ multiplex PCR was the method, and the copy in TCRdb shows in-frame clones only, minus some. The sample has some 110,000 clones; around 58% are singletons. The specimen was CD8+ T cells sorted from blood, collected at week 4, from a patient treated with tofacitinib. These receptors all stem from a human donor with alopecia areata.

The CDR3, as DNA: TGCAGCGTGGTTACTTGGGACACCGGGGAGCTGTTTTTT. Translating it yields CSVVTWDTGELFF. The chain links TRBV29-1 to TRBJ2-2; D not resolved. Germline V gene lookup returns CDR1 SQVTM and CDR2 ANQGSEA. V was shortened by 6 bases and J by 3 bases, with 11 bases between the two germline ends. There are 13 residues in the CDR3.

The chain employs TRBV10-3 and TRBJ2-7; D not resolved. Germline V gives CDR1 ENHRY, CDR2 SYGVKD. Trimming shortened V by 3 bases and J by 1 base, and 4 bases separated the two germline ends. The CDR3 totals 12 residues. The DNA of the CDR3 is TGTGCCATCAGTGACAAGTCCTACGAGCAGTACTTC. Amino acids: CAISDKSYEQYF.

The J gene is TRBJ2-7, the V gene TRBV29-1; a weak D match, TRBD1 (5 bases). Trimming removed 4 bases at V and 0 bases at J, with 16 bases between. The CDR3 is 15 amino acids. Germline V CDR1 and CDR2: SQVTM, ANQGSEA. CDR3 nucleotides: TGCAGCGTTGTCGGTGGGGCTGACACCTCCTACGAGCAGTACTTC. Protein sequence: CSVVGGADTSYEQYF.

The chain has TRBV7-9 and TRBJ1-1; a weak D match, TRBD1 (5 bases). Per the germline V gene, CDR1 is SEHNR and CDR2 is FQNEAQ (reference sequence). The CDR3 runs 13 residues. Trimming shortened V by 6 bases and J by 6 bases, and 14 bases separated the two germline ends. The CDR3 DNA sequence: TGTGCCAGCAGGTTTCCAGGGCACGCTGAAGCTTTCTTT. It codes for CASRFPGHAEAFF.

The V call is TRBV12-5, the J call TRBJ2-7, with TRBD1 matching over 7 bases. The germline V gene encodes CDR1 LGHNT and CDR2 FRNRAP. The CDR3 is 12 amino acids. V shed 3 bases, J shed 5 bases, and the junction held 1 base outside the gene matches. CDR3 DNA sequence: TGTGCTAGTGGTTTACAGGGGAACGAGCAGTACTTC. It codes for CASGLQGNEQYF.

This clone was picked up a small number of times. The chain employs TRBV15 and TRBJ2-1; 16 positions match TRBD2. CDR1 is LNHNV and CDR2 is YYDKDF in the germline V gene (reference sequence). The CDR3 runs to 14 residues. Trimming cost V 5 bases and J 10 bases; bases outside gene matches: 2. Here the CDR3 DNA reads TGTGCCACCAGCGGGACTAGCGGGGGGGCCGAGCAGTTCTTC. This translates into CATSGTSGGAEQFF.

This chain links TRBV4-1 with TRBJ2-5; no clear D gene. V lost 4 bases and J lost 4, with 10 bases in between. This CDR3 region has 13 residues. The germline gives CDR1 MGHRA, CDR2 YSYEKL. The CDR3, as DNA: TGCGCCAGCAGCCGGAACTTCGGAGAGACCCAGTACTTC. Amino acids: CASSRNFGETQYF.

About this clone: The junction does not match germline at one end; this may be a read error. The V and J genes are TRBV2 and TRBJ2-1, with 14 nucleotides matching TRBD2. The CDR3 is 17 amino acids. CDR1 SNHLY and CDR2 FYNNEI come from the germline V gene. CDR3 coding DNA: TGTGCCAGCATCGGGACTAGCGGGGGTTGGGCCTACAGTGAGCAGTTCTTC. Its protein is CASIGTSGGWAYSEQFF.

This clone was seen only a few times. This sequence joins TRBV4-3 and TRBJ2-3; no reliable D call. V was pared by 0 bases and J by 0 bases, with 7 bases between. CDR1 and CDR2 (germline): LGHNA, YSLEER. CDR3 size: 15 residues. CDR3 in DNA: TGCGCCAGCAGCCAAGATTTCCCAAGCACAGATACGCAGTATTTT. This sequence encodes CASSQDFPSTDTQYF.

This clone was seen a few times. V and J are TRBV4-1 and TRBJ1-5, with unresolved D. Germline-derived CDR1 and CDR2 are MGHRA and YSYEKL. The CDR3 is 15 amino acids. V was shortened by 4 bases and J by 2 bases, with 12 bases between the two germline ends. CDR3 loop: CASSRRDERNQPQHF. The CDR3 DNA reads TGCGCCAGCAGCCGCCGTGACGAGCGCAATCAGCCCCAGCATTTT.

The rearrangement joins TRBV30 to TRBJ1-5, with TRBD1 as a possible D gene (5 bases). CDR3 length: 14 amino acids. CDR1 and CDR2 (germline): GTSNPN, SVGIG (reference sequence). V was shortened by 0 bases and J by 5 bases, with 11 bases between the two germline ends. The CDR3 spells CAWSVDSFDQPQHF. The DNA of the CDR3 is TGTGCCTGGAGTGTCGACAGCTTCGATCAGCCCCAGCATTTT.

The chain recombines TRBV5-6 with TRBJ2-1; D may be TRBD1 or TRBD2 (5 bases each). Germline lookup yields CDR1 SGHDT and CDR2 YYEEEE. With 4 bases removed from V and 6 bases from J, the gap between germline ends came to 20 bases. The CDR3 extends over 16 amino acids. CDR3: CASSQIRRIGANEQFF. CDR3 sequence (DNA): TGTGCCAGCAGCCAGATTAGGAGGATAGGGGCCAATGAGCAGTTCTTC.

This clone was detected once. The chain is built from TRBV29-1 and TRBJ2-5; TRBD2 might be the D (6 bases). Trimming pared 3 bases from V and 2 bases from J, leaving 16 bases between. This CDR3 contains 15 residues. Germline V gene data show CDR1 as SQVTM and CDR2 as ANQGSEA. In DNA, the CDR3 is TGCAGCGTTGAGGTTAGGGAGGAGGGACAAGAGACCCAGTACTTC. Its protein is CSVEVREEGQETQYF.

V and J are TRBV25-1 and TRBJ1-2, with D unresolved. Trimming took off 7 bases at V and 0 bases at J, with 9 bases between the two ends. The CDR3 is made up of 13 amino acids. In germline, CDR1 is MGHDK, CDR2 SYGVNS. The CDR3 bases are TGTGCCAGCACCCGAGTAGCTAACTATGGCTACACCTTC. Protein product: CASTRVANYGYTF.